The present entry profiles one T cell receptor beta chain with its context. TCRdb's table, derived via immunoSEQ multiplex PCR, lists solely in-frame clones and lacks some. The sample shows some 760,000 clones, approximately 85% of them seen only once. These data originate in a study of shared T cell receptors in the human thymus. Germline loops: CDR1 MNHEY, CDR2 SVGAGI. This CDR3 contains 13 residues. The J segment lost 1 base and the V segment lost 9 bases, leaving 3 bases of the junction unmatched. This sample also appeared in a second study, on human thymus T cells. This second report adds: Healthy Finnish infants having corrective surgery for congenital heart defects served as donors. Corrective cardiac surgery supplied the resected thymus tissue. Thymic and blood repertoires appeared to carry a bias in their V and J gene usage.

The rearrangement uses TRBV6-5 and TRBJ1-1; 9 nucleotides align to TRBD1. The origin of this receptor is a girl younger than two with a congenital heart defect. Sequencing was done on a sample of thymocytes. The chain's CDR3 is CARQGAKNTEAFF. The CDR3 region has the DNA TGTGCCAGACAGGGGGCTAAGAACACTGAAGCTTTCTTT.